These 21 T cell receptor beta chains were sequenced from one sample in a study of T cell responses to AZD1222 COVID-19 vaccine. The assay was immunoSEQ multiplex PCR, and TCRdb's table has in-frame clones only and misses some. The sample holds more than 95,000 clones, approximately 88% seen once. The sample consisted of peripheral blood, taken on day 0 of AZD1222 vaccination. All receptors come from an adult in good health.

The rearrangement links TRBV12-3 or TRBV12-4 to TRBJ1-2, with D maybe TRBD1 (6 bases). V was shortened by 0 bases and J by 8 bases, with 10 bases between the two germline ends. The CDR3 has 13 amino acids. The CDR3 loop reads CASSLADRLGYTF. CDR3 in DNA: TGTGCCAGCAGTTTAGCCGACAGGTTAGGCTACACCTTC.

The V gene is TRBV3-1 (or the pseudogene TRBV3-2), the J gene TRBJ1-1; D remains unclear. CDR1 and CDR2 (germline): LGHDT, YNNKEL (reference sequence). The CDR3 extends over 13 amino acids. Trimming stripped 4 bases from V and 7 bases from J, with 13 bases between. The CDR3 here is CASSLRTGFEAFF. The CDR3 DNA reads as TGTGCCAGCAGCCTTCGAACGGGGTTTGAAGCTTTCTTT.

The CDR3 here is CASSTGSSGANVLTF. CDR3 nucleotides: TGTGCCAGCAGTACAGGGAGCTCTGGGGCCAACGTCCTGACTTTC. This chain connects TRBV6-5 to TRBJ2-6; D is perhaps TRBD1 (6 bases). This CDR3 contains 15 residues. The V end was cut by 5 bases, the J end by 0 bases, with 8 bases between. Germline values: CDR1 MNHEY, CDR2 SVGAGI.

The CDR3 DNA sequence: TGTGCCAGCAGCCCCGGGACAGGGTTCGGCACTGAAGCTTTCTTT. The encoded protein is CASSPGTGFGTEAFF. The chain combines TRBV7-9 with TRBJ1-1; 9 bases map to TRBD1. Germline V lookup: CDR1 SEHNR, CDR2 FQNEAQ (reference sequence). The CDR3 contains 15 residues. Trimming took 5 bases from V and 4 from J; bases not matched to a gene: 8.

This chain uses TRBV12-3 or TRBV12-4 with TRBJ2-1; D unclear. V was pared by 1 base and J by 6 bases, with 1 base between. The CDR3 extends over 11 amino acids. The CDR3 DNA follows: TGTGCCAGCAGTTTAGGCAATGAGCAGTTCTTC. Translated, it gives CASSLGNEQFF.

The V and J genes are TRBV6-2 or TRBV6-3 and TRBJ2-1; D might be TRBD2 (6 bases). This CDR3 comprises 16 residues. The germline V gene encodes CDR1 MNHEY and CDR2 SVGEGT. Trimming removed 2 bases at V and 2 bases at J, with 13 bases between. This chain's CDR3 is CASSYPSGRTYNEQFF. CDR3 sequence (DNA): TGTGCCAGCAGTTACCCCAGCGGGCGGACCTACAATGAGCAGTTCTTC.

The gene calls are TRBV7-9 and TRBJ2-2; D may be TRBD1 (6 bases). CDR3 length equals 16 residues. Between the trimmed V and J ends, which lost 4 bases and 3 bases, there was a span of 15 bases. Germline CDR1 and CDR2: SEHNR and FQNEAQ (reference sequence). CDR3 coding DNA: TGTGCCAGCAGCTACAGGACAGATGGAGACACCGGGGAGCTGTTTTTT. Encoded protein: CASSYRTDGDTGELFF. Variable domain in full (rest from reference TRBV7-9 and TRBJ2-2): DTGVSQNPRHKITKRGQNVTFRCDPISEHNRLYWYRQTLGQGPEFLTYFQNEAQLEKSRLLSDRFSAERPKGSFSTLEIQRTEQGDSAMYLCASSYRTDGDTGELFFGEGSRLTVL.

The CDR3 DNA follows: TGTGCCAGCAGCGTCGCCGGGACTAGCGGGGAGGGCACAGATACGCAGTATTTT. Its protein is CASSVAGTSGEGTDTQYF. J is TRBJ2-3 and V is TRBV9, with 13 bases aligning to TRBD2. Germline CDR1 and CDR2: SGDLS and YYNGEE. V lost 2 bases to trimming and J lost 1 base; unmatched junction nucleotides: 7. The CDR3 contains 18 residues. The full variable domain, its missing parts supplied by reference TRBV9 and TRBJ2-3, is DSGVTQTPKHLITATGQRVTLRCSPRSGDLSVYWYQQSLDQGLQFLIQYYNGEERAKGNILERFSAQQFPDLHSELNLSSLELGDSALYFCASSVAGTSGEGTDTQYFGPGTRLTVL.

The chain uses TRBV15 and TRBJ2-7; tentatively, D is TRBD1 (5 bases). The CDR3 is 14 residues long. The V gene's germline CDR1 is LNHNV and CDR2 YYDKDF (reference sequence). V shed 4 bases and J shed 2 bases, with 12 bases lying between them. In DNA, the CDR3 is TGTGCCACCAGCATTAAGGCAGGGCCCTACGAGCAGTACTTC. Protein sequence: CATSIKAGPYEQYF.

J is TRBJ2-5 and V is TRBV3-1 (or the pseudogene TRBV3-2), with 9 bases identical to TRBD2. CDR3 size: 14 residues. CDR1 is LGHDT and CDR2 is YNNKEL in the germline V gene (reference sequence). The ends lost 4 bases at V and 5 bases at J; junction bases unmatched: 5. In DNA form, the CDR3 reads TGTGCCAGCAGCCCGTTAGCGGGGGTGGAGACCCAGTACTTC. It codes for CASSPLAGVETQYF.

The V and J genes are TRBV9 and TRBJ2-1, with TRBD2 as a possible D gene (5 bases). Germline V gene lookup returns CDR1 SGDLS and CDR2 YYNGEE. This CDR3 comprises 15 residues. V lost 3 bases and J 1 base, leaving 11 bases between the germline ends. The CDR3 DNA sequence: TGTGCCAGCAGCGCCACCTCGGGGTCCTACAATGAGCAGTTCTTC. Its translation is CASSATSGSYNEQFF. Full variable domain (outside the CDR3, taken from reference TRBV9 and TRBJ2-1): DSGVTQTPKHLITATGQRVTLRCSPRSGDLSVYWYQQSLDQGLQFLIQYYNGEERAKGNILERFSAQQFPDLHSELNLSSLELGDSALYFCASSATSGSYNEQFFGPGTRLTVL.

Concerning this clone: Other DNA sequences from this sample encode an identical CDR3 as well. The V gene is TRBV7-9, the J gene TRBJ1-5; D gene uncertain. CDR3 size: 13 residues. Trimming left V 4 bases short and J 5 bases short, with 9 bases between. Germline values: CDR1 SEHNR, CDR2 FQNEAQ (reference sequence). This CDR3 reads CASSSDGHQPQHF. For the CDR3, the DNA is TGTGCCAGCAGCTCGGACGGTCATCAGCCCCAGCATTTT.

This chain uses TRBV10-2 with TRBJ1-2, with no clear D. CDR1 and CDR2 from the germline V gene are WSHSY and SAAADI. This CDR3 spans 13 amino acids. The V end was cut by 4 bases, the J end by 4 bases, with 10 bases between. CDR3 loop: CASSGPGPYGYTF. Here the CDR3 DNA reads TGCGCCAGCAGTGGCCCCGGGCCCTATGGCTACACCTTC.

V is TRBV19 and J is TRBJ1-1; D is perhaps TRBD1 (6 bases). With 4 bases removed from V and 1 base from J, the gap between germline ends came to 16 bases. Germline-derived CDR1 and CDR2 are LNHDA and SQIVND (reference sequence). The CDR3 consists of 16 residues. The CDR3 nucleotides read TGTGCCAGTAGTACCCACCGGGCAGGGGAGAACACTGAAGCTTTCTTT. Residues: CASSTHRAGENTEAFF.

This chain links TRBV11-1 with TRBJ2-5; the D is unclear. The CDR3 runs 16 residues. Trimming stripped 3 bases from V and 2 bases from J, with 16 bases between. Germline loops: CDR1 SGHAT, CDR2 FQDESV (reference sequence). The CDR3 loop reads CASSLARLGRQETQYF. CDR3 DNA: TGTGCCAGCAGCTTGGCTAGATTAGGTCGGCAAGAGACCCAGTACTTC.

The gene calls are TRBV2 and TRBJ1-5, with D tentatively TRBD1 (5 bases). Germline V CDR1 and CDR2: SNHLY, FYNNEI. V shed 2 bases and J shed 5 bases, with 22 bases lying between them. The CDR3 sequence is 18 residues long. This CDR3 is CASSEFGTTTAGDQPQHF. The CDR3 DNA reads TGTGCCAGCAGTGAATTTGGGACGACTACGGCCGGCGATCAGCCCCAGCATTTT.

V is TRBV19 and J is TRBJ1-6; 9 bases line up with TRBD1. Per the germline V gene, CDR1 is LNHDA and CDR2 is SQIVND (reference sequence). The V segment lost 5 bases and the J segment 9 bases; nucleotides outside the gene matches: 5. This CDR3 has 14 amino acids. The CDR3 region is CASSAGTGLSPLHF. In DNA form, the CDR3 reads TGTGCCAGTAGTGCCGGGACAGGGCTTTCACCCCTCCACTTT.

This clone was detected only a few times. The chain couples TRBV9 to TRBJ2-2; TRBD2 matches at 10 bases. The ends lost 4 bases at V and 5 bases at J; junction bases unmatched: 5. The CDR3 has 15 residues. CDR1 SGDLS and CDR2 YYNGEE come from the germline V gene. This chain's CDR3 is CASSPSGRRTGELFF. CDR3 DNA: TGTGCCAGCAGCCCTAGCGGGAGAAGAACCGGGGAGCTGTTTTTT.

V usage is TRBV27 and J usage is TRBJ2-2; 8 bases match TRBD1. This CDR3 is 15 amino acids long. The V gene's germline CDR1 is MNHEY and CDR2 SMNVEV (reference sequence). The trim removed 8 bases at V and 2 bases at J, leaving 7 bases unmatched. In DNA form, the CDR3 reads TGTGCCAGCTCCCGGGGGACAGGAAACACCGGGGAGCTGTTTTTT. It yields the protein CASSRGTGNTGELFF.

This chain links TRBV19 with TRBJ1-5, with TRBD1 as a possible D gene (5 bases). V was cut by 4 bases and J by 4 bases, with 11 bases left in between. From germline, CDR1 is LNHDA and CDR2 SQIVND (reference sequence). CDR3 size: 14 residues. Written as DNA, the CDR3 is TGTGCCAGTAGTAGGGGCGCCGGGAATCAGCCCCAGCATTTT. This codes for CASSRGAGNQPQHF.

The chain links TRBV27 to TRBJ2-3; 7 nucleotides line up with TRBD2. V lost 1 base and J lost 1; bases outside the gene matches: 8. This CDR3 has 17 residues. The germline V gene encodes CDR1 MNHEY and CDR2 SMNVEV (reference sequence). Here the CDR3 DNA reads TGTGCCAGCAGTTTATTGCCTAGCGGAGGGGGCACAGATACGCAGTATTTT. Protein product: CASSLLPSGGGTDTQYF.